This T cell receptor (beta chain) was observed in a study of T cell repertoires in cytomegalovirus infection. Study in general: Matching HLA type and CMV infection were both indicated by public TCR beta signatures.

This clonotype was counted many times. This CDR3 region has 14 residues. The germline V gene has CDR1 SEHNR and CDR2 FQNEAQ (reference sequence). The V gene end was trimmed by 5 bases and the J gene end by 5 bases; junction bases not matched to a gene: 9. One entry per CDR3 protein, called by TCRdb with MiXCR from the reads. The sample lists roughly 500,000 distinct CDR3 sequences, 16% occurring once. Specimen: CD8+ T cells from PBMCs. The chain recombines TRBV7-9 with TRBJ2-7; 7 positions agree with TRBD2. The sequence was obtained from a human donor in good health (CMV status not recorded). Some clones in this sample may be carry-over from other donors' samples. CDR3 sequence reads: CASSGTPREDEQYF. In DNA, the CDR3 is TGTGCCAGCAGCGGGACTCCCCGGGAGGACGAGCAGTACTTC. Complete variable domain (other parts from reference TRBV7-9 and TRBJ2-7): DTGVSQNPRHKITKRGQNVTFRCDPISEHNRLYWYRQTLGQGPEFLTYFQNEAQLEKSRLLSDRFSAERPKGSFSTLEIQRTEQGDSAMYLCASSGTPREDEQYFGPGTRLTVT.